Below, 32 T cell receptor beta chains from the same sample are listed, as sequenced in a study of early T cells in non-severe SARS-CoV-2 infection. In TCRdb, the 5' RACE reads were re-called with MiXCR into one record per CDR3 protein. This table has about 110,000 distinct CDR3 sequences, 10% to 15% appearing once. The sample was whole blood, taken at baseline. The receptors were sampled from an adult who was a healthcare worker with PCR-confirmed SARS-CoV-2 infection or an uninfected control (not recorded which).

This clonotype has only a few counts. The chain is built from TRBV11-2 and TRBJ1-4; TRBD1 aligns across 9 bases. This CDR3 is 15 amino acids long. Germline loops: CDR1 SGHAT, CDR2 FQNNGV. The V gene end was trimmed by 5 bases and the J gene end by 12 bases; junction bases not matched to a gene: 13. DNA of the CDR3: TGTGCCAGCAGCGTTCTGGGGACAGGGTTGTCCCAACTGTTTTTT. This encodes CASSVLGTGLSQLFF.

This clonotype was observed a few times. The chain combines TRBV7-9 with TRBJ2-7; 9 nucleotides match TRBD2. The CDR3 spans 18 residues. The germline V gene has CDR1 SEHNR and CDR2 FQNEAQ (reference sequence). Trimming cost V 0 bases and J 2 bases; bases outside gene matches: 11. The DNA of the CDR3 is TGTGCCAGCAGCTTAGCACAACTAGCGGGCACCTACCCCTACGAGCAGTACTTC. Its protein product is CASSLAQLAGTYPYEQYF.

This clonotype has more than one count but fewer than ten. CDR3 sequence (DNA): TGTGCCACAATACCGGGACAGGCACCCGAAAAACTGTTTTTT. Its protein product is CATIPGQAPEKLFF. The chain recombines TRBV7-8 with TRBJ1-4; TRBD1 aligns across 8 bases. Germline assignment: CDR1 SGHVS and CDR2 FQNEAQ. The V segment lost 10 bases and the J segment 8 bases; nucleotides outside the gene matches: 12. The CDR3 is made up of 14 amino acids.

This clonotype was detected only a few times. This chain links TRBV5-1 with TRBJ2-1; 10 bases line up with TRBD1. This CDR3 is built from 18 residues. J lost 2 bases, V lost 4 bases, and 12 bases had no gene match. Germline V gives CDR1 SGHRS, CDR2 YFSETQ. The DNA for the CDR3 is TGCGCCAGCAGCCCCCTCGGGGGGGACAGGGGTCCCTACAATGAGCAGTTCTTC. This sequence encodes CASSPLGGDRGPYNEQFF.

This clonotype has a count of ten or more. V is TRBV7-9 and J is TRBJ2-1; 8 bases line up with TRBD2. Germline trimming cut 1 base from V and 14 bases from J; bases unmatched to any gene: 7. Germline V lookup: CDR1 SEHNR, CDR2 FQNEAQ (reference sequence). This CDR3 has 13 amino acids. The CDR3 loop is CASSLESGTREFF. For the CDR3, the DNA is TGTGCCAGCAGCTTAGAATCCGGGACTAGGGAGTTCTTC. Supplemented by reference TRBV7-9 and TRBJ2-1, the full variable domain reads DTGVSQNPRHKITKRGQNVTFRCDPISEHNRLYWYRQTLGQGPEFLTYFQNEAQLEKSRLLSDRFSAERPKGSFSTLEIQRTEQGDSAMYLCASSLESGTREFFGPGTRLTVL.

This clonotype was detected many times. The chain carries TRBV20-1 and TRBJ1-1; maybe TRBD1 (5 bases). V dropped 6 bases and J dropped 3 bases, with 11 bases sitting between them. The length of the CDR3 is 12 residues. CDR1 and CDR2 (germline): DFQATT, SNEGSKA (reference sequence). The CDR3 DNA sequence: TGCAGTGCCTCCCAGGGTGACACTGAAGCTTTCTTT. Its translation: CSASQGDTEAFF.

This clonotype showed up many times. The genes are TRBV28 and TRBJ2-2, with 13 bases aligning to TRBD2. J gave up 4 bases and V 5 bases, and 7 bases lay outside the gene matches. The CDR3 runs 17 residues. CDR1 and CDR2 (germline): MDHEN, SYDVKM. Written as DNA, the CDR3 is TGTGCCAGCAGTAGCCGGACTAGCGGGAGACTCACCGGGGAGCTGTTTTTT. This codes for CASSSRTSGRLTGELFF. Full variable domain (outside the CDR3, taken from reference TRBV28 and TRBJ2-2): DVKVTQSSRYLVKRTGEKVFLECVQDMDHENMFWYRQDPGLGLRLIYFSYDVKMKEKGDIPEGYSVSREKKERFSLILESASTNQTSMYLCASSSRTSGRLTGELFFGEGSRLTVL.

The V and J genes are TRBV18 and TRBJ1-1; D possibly corresponds to TRBD1 (5 bases). V was cut by 2 bases and J by 3 bases, with 13 bases left in between. CDR1 and CDR2 (germline): KGHSH, LQKENI. The CDR3 has 15 amino acids. In DNA form, the CDR3 reads TGTGCCAGCTCACCAAGCCGGGGGGTGGACACTGAAGCTTTCTTT. Translation: CASSPSRGVDTEAFF.

This chain joins TRBV15 and TRBJ2-3, with D possibly TRBD1 on 5 matching bases. This CDR3 has 14 amino acids. The germline V gene has CDR1 LNHNV and CDR2 YYDKDF (reference sequence). Trimming took off 7 bases at V and 2 bases at J, with 13 bases between the two ends. CDR3: CATTPKGITDTQYF. The CDR3 DNA reads as TGTGCCACCACTCCCAAGGGGATCACAGATACGCAGTATTTT.

This chain links TRBV12-3 or TRBV12-4 with TRBJ1-6; D remains ambiguous. CDR3 size: 16 residues. The V gene lost 7 bases and the J gene lost 7 bases, with 20 bases spanning the gap. CDR3 amino acids: CASTPMGGIGNSPLHF. The CDR3 nucleotides read TGTGCCAGCACCCCAATGGGAGGGATAGGCAATTCACCCCTCCACTTT.

This clonotype was found many times. The chain couples TRBV4-2 to TRBJ2-3; perhaps TRBD2 as D (5 bases). The CDR3 loop spans 16 amino acids. Trimming shortened V by 0 bases and J by 2 bases, and 12 bases separated the two germline ends. Germline CDR1 LGHNA, CDR2 YNFKEQ. The CDR3, as DNA: TGTGCCAGCAGCCAAGAAGGGCTAGCAAACACAGATACGCAGTATTTT. Translating gives CASSQEGLANTDTQYF.

The rearrangement uses TRBV29-1 and TRBJ2-5, with 11 positions matching TRBD1. CDR3 size: 13 residues. CDR1 and CDR2 (germline): SQVTM, ANQGSEA. The trim removed 7 bases at V and 5 bases at J, leaving 6 bases unmatched. This CDR3 reads CSAGQGAGETQYF. Here the CDR3 DNA reads TGCAGCGCCGGACAGGGGGCTGGGGAGACCCAGTACTTC.

This clonotype was seen more than once but under ten times. The CDR3, as DNA: TGCAGTGCTAGATCGGGACTAGCGGGGGGGCCGTGGGAGACCCAGTACTTC. This codes for CSARSGLAGGPWETQYF. The chain has TRBV20-1 and TRBJ2-5; 16 bases agree with TRBD2. The V gene's germline CDR1 is DFQATT and CDR2 SNEGSKA (reference sequence). V shed 2 bases, J shed 5 bases, and the junction held 8 bases outside the gene matches. CDR3 length: 17 amino acids.

V usage is TRBV5-6 and J usage is TRBJ2-1; 7 bases map to TRBD1. This CDR3 has 14 amino acids. With 3 bases clipped from V and 3 bases from J, the junction kept 3 bases outside the gene matches. Germline V gene sequence: CDR1 SGHDT, CDR2 YYEEEE. CDR3 coding DNA: TGTGCCAGCAGCTACAGGGGTAGCTACAATGAGCAGTTCTTC. Encoded protein: CASSYRGSYNEQFF.

This clonotype was picked up a small number of times. The V gene is TRBV7-7, the J gene TRBJ1-4; TRBD1 might be the D (6 bases). Trimming pared 5 bases from V and 5 bases from J, leaving 12 bases between. The CDR3 sequence is 14 residues long. Germline V gene sequence: CDR1 SSHAT, CDR2 FNYEAQ (reference sequence). The CDR3 here is CASSPTGLNEKLFF. Here the CDR3 DNA reads TGTGCCAGCAGCCCGACAGGATTGAATGAAAAACTGTTTTTT.

This clonotype was seen ten or more times. The V call is TRBV7-2, the J call TRBJ1-2; D call uncertain. The ends were cut back, 4 bases at V and 4 bases at J, with 10 bases in the middle. Germline CDR1 SGHTA, CDR2 FQGNSA. CDR3 length: 13 residues. The DNA for the CDR3 is TGTGCCAGCAGCTGGAGCACCATCTATGGCTACACCTTC. It encodes CASSWSTIYGYTF.

V is TRBV5-1 and J is TRBJ2-4, with 10 bases that match TRBD1. The CDR3 sequence is 16 residues long. Germline CDR1 is SGHRS and CDR2 is YFSETQ. The V segment lost 4 bases and the J segment 8 bases; nucleotides outside the gene matches: 12. Written as DNA, the CDR3 is TGCGCCAGCAGCCCCGGGACAGGGGTGTCTGGGGACATTCAGTACTTC. Protein product: CASSPGTGVSGDIQYF.

The chain couples TRBV20-1 to TRBJ2-5, with 9 bases matching TRBD2. V was clipped by 1 base and J by 5 bases; unmatched bases: 8. CDR1 and CDR2 (germline): DFQATT, SNEGSKA (reference sequence). The CDR3 has 15 amino acids. This CDR3 is CSARVGGRAWETQYF. The CDR3 nucleotides read TGCAGTGCTAGAGTCGGCGGGAGGGCCTGGGAGACCCAGTACTTC.

This clonotype was counted at least ten times. The chain links TRBV20-1 to TRBJ1-2, with a tentative D call TRBD1 (6 bases). CDR1 DFQATT and CDR2 SNEGSKA come from the germline V gene (reference sequence). Trimming pared 5 bases from V and 6 bases from J, leaving 19 bases between. The CDR3 sequence is 14 residues long. The CDR3: CSAPGGRGGDGYTF. CDR3 nucleotide sequence: TGCAGTGCTCCAGGCGGCAGGGGAGGGGATGGCTACACCTTC.

This clonotype was seen more than once but under ten times. The rearrangement links TRBV7-8 to TRBJ2-3, with D hard to call. The germline CDR1 and CDR2 sequences are SGHVS and FQNEAQ. Trimming removed 1 base from V and 6 bases from J, with 5 bases in between. CDR3 length: 12 amino acids. For the CDR3, the DNA is TGTGCCAGCAGCTTAGTGAAGGATACGCAGTATTTT. It translates to CASSLVKDTQYF. Supplemented by reference TRBV7-8 and TRBJ2-3, the full variable domain reads GAGVSQSPRYKVAKRGQDVALRCDPISGHVSLFWYQQALGQGPEFLTYFQNEAQLDKSGLPSDRFFAERPEGSVSTLKIQRTQQEDSAVYLCASSLVKDTQYFGPGTRLTVL.

The V call is TRBV5-1, the J call TRBJ1-1; TRBD1 is a possible D gene (5 bases). This CDR3 has 16 amino acids. V lost 1 base to trimming and J lost 4 bases, with 17 bases between them. Per the germline V gene, CDR1 is SGHRS and CDR2 is YFSETQ. Written as DNA, the CDR3 is TGCGCCAGCAGCTTGTCAGGGCCGGGAGATGGCACTGAAGCTTTCTTT. This sequence encodes CASSLSGPGDGTEAFF.

This clonotype appeared many times. The chain uses TRBV27 and TRBJ1-1; 10 bases are shared with TRBD1. Germline CDR1 reads MNHEY; CDR2 reads SMNVEV (reference sequence). V was pared by 3 bases and J by 0 bases, with 4 bases of the junction left unmatched. The CDR3 consists of 16 residues. CDR3 region: CASSFLGQGMNTEAFF. The CDR3 DNA sequence: TGTGCCAGCAGTTTCCTGGGACAGGGGATGAACACTGAAGCTTTCTTT.

The chain employs TRBV4-2 and TRBJ1-6; D perhaps matches TRBD1 (5 bases). CDR3 length: 19 residues. CDR1 is LGHNA and CDR2 is YNFKEQ in the germline V gene. Deletions cut 0 bases from V and 0 bases from J, with 15 bases between. The CDR3 protein is CASSQEVNRGVSYNSPLHF. The DNA for the CDR3 is TGTGCCAGCAGCCAAGAAGTTAATCGAGGGGTCTCCTATAATTCACCCCTCCACTTT.

A remark on this clonotype: A much larger clone differs by one base, so this may be a read error. This chain uses TRBV18 with TRBJ2-2, with 9 bases fitting TRBD1. CDR1 KGHSH and CDR2 LQKENI come from the germline V gene. CDR3 length: 16 residues. As DNA, the CDR3 is TGTGTCAGCTCACCAACGGGACAGGGAGGCACCGGGGAGCTGTTTTTT. It is translated as CVSSPTGQGGTGELFF.

This rearrangement joins TRBV12-3 or TRBV12-4 to TRBJ2-7; D is undetermined. The CDR3 is made up of 14 amino acids. V was pared by 6 bases and J by 1 base, with 13 bases between. CDR3 nucleotide sequence: TGTGCCAGCAGCACTCGGGCGGAGTCCTACGAGCAGTACTTC. The encoded protein is CASSTRAESYEQYF.

In its sample, this clonotype was seen many times. This chain links TRBV12-3 or TRBV12-4 with TRBJ2-1, with no clear D. V was clipped by 0 bases and J by 13 bases, with 10 bases between them. The CDR3 extends over 12 amino acids. The DNA of the CDR3 is TGTGCCAGCAGTTTAGCGAGAGAGGTACAGTTCTTC. This translates into CASSLAREVQFF.

V gene TRBV20-1 combines with J gene TRBJ1-6; D is possibly TRBD1 (5 bases). The length of the CDR3 is 12 residues. Trimming took 5 bases from V and 8 from J, leaving 10 bases between them. The germline CDR1 and CDR2 sequences are DFQATT and SNEGSKA (reference sequence). The CDR3 loop is CSARPGHSPLHF. As DNA, the CDR3 is TGCAGTGCTCGGCCGGGGCATTCACCCCTCCACTTT.

This clonotype was seen more than once but under ten times. The J gene is TRBJ1-1, the V gene TRBV15, with no clear D. The germline gives CDR1 LNHNV, CDR2 YYDKDF (reference sequence). Trimming took 0 bases from V and 7 from J, leaving 9 bases between them. This CDR3 region has 13 residues. The CDR3 DNA reads TGTGCCACCAGCAGAGATCTCCGGGGTGAAGCTTTCTTT. This translates into CATSRDLRGEAFF.

The chain has TRBV5-1 and TRBJ2-1; perhaps TRBD2 as D (5 bases). Trimming stripped 1 base from V and 8 bases from J, with 13 bases between. Germline V gives CDR1 SGHRS, CDR2 YFSETQ. This CDR3 spans 14 amino acids. Here the CDR3 DNA reads TGCGCCAGCAGCTTGACCCCTCCGGGGTATGAGCAGTTCTTC. It encodes CASSLTPPGYEQFF.

The V call is TRBV11-2, the J call TRBJ2-5; D uncertain. This CDR3 comprises 11 residues. The germline V gene has CDR1 SGHAT and CDR2 FQNNGV. V was cut by 3 bases and J by 7 bases, with 6 bases left in between. CDR3 in amino acids: CASSFELTQYF. The CDR3 coding sequence is TGTGCCAGCAGCTTCGAATTGACCCAGTACTTC. Filled out from reference TRBV11-2 and TRBJ2-5, the complete variable domain reads EAGVAQSPRYKIIEKRQSVAFWCNPISGHATLYWYQQILGQGPKLLIQFQNNGVVDDSQLPKDRFSAERLKGVDSTLKIQPAKLEDSAVYLCASSFELTQYFGPGTRLLVL.

V gene TRBV5-1 combines with J gene TRBJ1-3; D is possibly TRBD1 (5 bases). Trimming left V 4 bases short and J 0 bases short, with 14 bases between. The germline CDR1 and CDR2 sequences are SGHRS and YFSETQ. The CDR3 consists of 16 residues. For the CDR3, the DNA is TGCGCCAGCAGCCTCAGCCGGGACGACTCTGGAAACACCATATATTTT. This sequence encodes CASSLSRDDSGNTIYF.

This clonotype was seen once. This may be a read error: a much more frequent sequence differs by one nucleotide. The chain couples TRBV29-1 to TRBJ2-1; maybe TRBD1 (6 bases). Germline V gene sequence: CDR1 SQVTM, CDR2 ANQGSEA. CDR3 length equals 13 residues. The V end was cut by 6 bases, the J end by 9 bases, with 18 bases between. CDR3 amino acids: CSVRIKGVFEQFF. DNA for the CDR3: TGCAGCGTCCGGATCAAGGGGGTCTTTGAGCAGTTCTTC.